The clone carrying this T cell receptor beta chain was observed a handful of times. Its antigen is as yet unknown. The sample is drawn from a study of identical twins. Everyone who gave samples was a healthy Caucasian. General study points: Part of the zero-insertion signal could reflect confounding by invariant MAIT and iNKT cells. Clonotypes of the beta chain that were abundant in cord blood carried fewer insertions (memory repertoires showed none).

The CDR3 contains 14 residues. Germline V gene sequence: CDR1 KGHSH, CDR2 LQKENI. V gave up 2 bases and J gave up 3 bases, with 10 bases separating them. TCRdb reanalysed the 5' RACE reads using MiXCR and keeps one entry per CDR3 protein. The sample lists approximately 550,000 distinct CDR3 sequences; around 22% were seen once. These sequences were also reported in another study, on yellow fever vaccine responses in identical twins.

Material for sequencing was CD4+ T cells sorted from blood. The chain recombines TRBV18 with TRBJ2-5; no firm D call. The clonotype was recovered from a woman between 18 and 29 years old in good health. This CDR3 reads CASSPTIGKETQYF. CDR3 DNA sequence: TGTGCCAGCTCACCAACGATAGGGAAAGAGACCCAGTACTTC.